This T cell receptor (beta chain) originates from a study of tumor-infiltrating lymphocytes in primary liver carcinoma. Study summary: Ages ranged from 30 to 69, with HCC or mixed HCC-cholangiocarcinoma. Study conclusions and caveats: In tumor-adjacent and tumor-blood pairs, overlap was lower than in tumor region pairs.

For blood RNA, unsorted whole blood served as the source, and germline DNA was extracted too. Researchers generated TCR beta cDNA from roughly 520 ng of total RNA, relying on a constant-region primer. Libraries for TCR beta were built through three nested multiplex PCR rounds, which together made up a slightly modified ARM-PCR procedure. Researchers ran the first two PCR rounds for 9 to 10 cycles each with TRBV1-TRBV30 forward primers and a C-beta reverse primer. Each CDR3 protein is one row after TCRdb ran MiXCR on the multiplex PCR reads. The table shows approximately 320,000 distinct CDR3 sequences, with about three fifths occurring only once. Per germline, CDR1 SGHVS and CDR2 FQNEAQ. The ends were cut back, 7 bases at V and 4 bases at J, with 17 bases in the middle. This CDR3 region has 14 residues. This clonotype has a handful of counts. Its specificity is not known.

This clonotype was sampled from a woman in her twenties or thirties with primary liver carcinoma and hepatitis B virus infection. This chain joins TRBV7-8 and TRBJ2-7, with a tentative D call TRBD2 (6 bases). The sample was peripheral blood. The CDR3 loop reads CASNEGLLPYEQYF. CDR3 nucleotide sequence: TGTGCCAGCAACGAGGGACTGCTCCCTTACGAGCAGTACTTC.